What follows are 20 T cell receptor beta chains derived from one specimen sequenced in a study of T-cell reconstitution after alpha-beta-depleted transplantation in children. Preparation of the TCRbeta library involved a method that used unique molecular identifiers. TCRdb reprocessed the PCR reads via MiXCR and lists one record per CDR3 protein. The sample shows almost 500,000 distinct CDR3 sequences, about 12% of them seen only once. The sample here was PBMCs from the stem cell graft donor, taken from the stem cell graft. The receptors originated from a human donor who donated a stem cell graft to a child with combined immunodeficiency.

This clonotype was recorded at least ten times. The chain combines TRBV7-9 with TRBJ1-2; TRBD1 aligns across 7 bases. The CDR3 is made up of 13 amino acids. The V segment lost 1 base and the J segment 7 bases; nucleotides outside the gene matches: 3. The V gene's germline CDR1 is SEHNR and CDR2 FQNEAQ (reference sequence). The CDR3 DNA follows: TGTGCCAGCAGCTTAGAAGGGGGCGGTGGCTACACCTTC. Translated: CASSLEGGGGYTF.

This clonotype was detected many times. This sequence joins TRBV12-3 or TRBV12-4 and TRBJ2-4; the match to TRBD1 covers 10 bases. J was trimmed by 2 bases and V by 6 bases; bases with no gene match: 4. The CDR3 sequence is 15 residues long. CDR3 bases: TGTGCCAGCAGGGAGACAGGGGGCCCCAAAAACATTCAGTACTTC. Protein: CASRETGGPKNIQYF.

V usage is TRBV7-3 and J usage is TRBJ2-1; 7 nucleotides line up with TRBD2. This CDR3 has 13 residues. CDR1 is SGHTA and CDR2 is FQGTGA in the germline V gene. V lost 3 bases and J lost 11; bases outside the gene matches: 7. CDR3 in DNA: TGTGCCAGCAGCTTTGCGGCGGGAGAAAAGCAGTTCTTC. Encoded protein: CASSFAAGEKQFF.

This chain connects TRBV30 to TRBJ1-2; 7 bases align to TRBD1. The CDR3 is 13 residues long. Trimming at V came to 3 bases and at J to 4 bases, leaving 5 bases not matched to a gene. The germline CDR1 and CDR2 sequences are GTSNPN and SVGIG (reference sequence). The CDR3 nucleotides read TGTGCCTGGAGCGAAGGGGGCACCTATGGCTACACCTTC. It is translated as CAWSEGGTYGYTF.

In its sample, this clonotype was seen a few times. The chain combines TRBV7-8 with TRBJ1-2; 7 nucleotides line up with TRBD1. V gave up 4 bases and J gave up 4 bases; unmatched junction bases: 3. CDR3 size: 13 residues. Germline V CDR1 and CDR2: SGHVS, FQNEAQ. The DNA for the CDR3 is TGTGCCAGCAGCTCTCGGACAGGCTATGGCTACACCTTC. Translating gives CASSSRTGYGYTF.

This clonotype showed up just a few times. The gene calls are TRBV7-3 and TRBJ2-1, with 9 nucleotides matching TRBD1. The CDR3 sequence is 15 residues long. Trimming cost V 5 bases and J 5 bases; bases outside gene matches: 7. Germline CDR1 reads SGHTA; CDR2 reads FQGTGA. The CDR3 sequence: CASSPYRGRDNEQFF. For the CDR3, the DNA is TGTGCCAGCAGCCCGTACAGGGGGCGCGACAATGAGCAGTTCTTC.

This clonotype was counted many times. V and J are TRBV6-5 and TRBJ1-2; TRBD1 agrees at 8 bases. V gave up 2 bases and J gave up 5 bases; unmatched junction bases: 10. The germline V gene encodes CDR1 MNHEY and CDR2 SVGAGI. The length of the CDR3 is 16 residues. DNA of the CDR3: TGTGCCAGCAGTTACCGGAGGGGACAGGAAGGATATGGCTACACCTTC. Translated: CASSYRRGQEGYGYTF.

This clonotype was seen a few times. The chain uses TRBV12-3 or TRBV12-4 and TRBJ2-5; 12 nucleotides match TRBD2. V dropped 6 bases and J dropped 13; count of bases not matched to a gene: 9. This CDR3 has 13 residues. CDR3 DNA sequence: TGTGCCAGCAGCCCGGGGACTAGCGGGTACAGGTACTTC. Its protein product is CASSPGTSGYRYF.

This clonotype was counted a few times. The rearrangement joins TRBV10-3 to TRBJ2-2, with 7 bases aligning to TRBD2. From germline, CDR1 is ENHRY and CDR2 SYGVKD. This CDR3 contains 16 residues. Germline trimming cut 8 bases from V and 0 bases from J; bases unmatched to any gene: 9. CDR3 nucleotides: TGTGCCATCTCCGACGCCGGACTAGCGAACACCGGGGAGCTGTTTTTT. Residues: CAISDAGLANTGELFF.

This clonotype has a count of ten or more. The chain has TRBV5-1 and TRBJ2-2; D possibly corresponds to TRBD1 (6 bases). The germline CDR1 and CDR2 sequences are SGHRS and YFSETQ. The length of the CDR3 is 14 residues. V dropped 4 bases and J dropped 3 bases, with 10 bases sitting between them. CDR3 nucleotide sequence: TGCGCCAGCAGCATGGACAGCTACACCGGGGAGCTGTTTTTT. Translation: CASSMDSYTGELFF.

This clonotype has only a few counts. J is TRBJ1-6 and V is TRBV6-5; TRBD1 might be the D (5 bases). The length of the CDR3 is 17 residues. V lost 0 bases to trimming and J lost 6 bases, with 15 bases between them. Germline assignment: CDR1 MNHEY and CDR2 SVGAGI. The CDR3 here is CASSYSLGAGFNSPLHF. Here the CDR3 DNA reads TGTGCCAGCAGTTACTCACTTGGGGCAGGCTTTAATTCACCCCTCCACTTT.

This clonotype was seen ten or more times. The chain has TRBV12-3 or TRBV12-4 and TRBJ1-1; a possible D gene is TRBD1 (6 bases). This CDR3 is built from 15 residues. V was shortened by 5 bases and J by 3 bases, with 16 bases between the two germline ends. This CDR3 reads CASSRGGGGYTEAFF. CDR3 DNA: TGTGCCAGCAGTAGGGGAGGGGGAGGATACACTGAAGCTTTCTTT.

The CDR3 bases are TGTGCCAGCAGTTCCCTGACTAGATTCACCGATACGCAGTATTTT. Its protein product is CASSSLTRFTDTQYF. This chain joins TRBV12-3 or TRBV12-4 and TRBJ2-3; TRBD2 might be the D (6 bases). The V end was cut by 4 bases, the J end by 6 bases, with 17 bases between. The CDR3 runs 15 residues.

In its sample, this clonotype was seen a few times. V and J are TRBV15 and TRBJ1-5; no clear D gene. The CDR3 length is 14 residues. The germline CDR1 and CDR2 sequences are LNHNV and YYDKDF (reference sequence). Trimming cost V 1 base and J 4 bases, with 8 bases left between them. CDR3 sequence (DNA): TGTGCCACCAGCAGAGTACCCTCTAATCAGCCCCAGCATTTT. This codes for CATSRVPSNQPQHF.

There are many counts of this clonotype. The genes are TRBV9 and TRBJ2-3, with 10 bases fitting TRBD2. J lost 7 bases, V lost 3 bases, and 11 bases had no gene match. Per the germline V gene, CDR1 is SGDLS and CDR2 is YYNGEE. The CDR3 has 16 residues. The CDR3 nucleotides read TGTGCCAGCAGCGCAAGCGGGGGGGCAATAGGGAATACGCAGTATTTT. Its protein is CASSASGGAIGNTQYF.

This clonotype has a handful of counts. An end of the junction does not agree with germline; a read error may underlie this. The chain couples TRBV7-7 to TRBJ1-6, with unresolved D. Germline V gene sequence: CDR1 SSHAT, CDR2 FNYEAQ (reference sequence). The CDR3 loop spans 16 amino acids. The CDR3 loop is CASSLVSRRYNSPLHF. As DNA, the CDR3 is TGTGCTAGCAGCTTAGTGTCACGGAGATATAATTCACCCCTCCACTTT.

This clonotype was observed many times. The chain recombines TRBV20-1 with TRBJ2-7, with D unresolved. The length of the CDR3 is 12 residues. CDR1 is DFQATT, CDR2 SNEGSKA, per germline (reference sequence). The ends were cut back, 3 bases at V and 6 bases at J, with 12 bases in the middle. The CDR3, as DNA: TGCAGTGCTAGTGGCCCTATACCCGAGCAGTACTTC. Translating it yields CSASGPIPEQYF.

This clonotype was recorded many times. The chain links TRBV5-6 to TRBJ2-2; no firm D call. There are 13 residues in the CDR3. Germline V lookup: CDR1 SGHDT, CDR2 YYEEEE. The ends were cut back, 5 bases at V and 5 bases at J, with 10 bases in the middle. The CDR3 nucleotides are TGTGCCAGCAGTTTAATGGGGACCGGGGAGCTGTTTTTT. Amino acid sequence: CASSLMGTGELFF.

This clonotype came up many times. CDR3 in DNA: TGTGCCAGCAGTTTAGACCGGACTAGCCCCGAATCGTTCTTC. Translating it yields CASSLDRTSPESFF. This chain connects TRBV12-3 or TRBV12-4 to TRBJ2-1; 8 bases fit TRBD2. This CDR3 spans 14 amino acids. Trimming cost V 1 base and J 15 bases; bases outside gene matches: 11.

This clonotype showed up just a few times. This chain's CDR3 is CASSLDIPSTDTQYF. For the CDR3, the DNA is TGCGCCAGCAGCTTGGACATCCCGAGCACAGATACGCAGTATTTT. This chain joins TRBV5-1 and TRBJ2-3; D is unclear. Germline loops: CDR1 SGHRS, CDR2 YFSETQ. The germline V and J ends were trimmed by 0 bases and 0 bases, with 8 bases remaining between them. The CDR3 length is 15 residues.